What follows are 12 T cell receptor beta chains derived from one specimen sequenced in a study of regulatory T cells in long-lasting Graves disease. Time point described: newly diagnosed GD, antithyroid drugs for less than 3 months. The authors made the TCR library using RNA they extracted from PBMCs. Building of the TCR beta libraries involved iRepertoire HTBI primers and Arm-PCR of CDR3 regions. MiXCR, applied by TCRdb to the multiplex PCR reads, yields one record per CDR3 protein. The sample lists approximately 230,000 distinct CDR3 sequences, approximately 20% occurring once. The specimen comprised peripheral blood mononuclear cells (PBMCs), sampled at new diagnosis, from a patient treated with antithyroid drugs. Source of these receptors: a female donor with Graves disease.

This clonotype was recorded at least ten times. The chain links TRBV6-1 to TRBJ1-4; TRBD1 matches at 7 bases. The germline V gene encodes CDR1 MNHNS and CDR2 SASEGT. This CDR3 spans 14 amino acids. The J segment lost 4 bases and the V segment lost 6 bases, leaving 5 bases of the junction unmatched. This chain's CDR3 is CASREQGINEKLFF. The CDR3 DNA sequence: TGTGCCAGCAGGGAACAGGGGATTAATGAAAAACTGTTTTTT.

The chain employs TRBV7-9 and TRBJ2-3; 10 bases are shared with TRBD2. Germline V lookup: CDR1 SEHNR, CDR2 FQNEAQ (reference sequence). The CDR3 length is 17 residues. Trimming took 10 bases from V and 1 from J; bases not matched to a gene: 14. CDR3 nucleotides: TGTGCCACCCAGTCCAGCGGGAGGGCCCGTGGCACAGATACGCAGTATTTT. Translated, it gives CATQSSGRARGTDTQYF.

With respect to this clonotype: One end of the junction does not line up with germline, which may come from a read error. CDR3 sequence: CASSPDRDYGQYF. For the CDR3, the DNA is TGTGCCAGCAGCCCAGACCGAGACTACGGGCAGTACTTC. This sequence joins TRBV9 and TRBJ2-7, with D tentatively TRBD2 (5 bases). CDR3 size: 13 residues. Germline V lookup: CDR1 SGDLS, CDR2 YYNGEE.

This clonotype showed up just a few times. The CDR3 sequence: CASSLQGTVNTEAFF. The CDR3 nucleotides are TGTGCCAGCAGCCTTCAGGGGACCGTGAACACTGAAGCTTTCTTT. This chain links TRBV7-2 with TRBJ1-1; D possibly corresponds to TRBD1 (6 bases). The germline V and J ends were trimmed by 5 bases and 0 bases, with 13 bases remaining between them. The CDR3 extends over 15 amino acids. CDR1 is SGHTA and CDR2 is FQGNSA in the germline V gene.

This clonotype was detected many times. CDR3: CASSADRTYSNQPQHF. The DNA of the CDR3 is TGTGCCAGCAGTGCCGACAGGACGTATAGCAATCAGCCCCAGCATTTT. This chain joins TRBV6-2 or TRBV6-3 and TRBJ1-5; D might be TRBD1 (6 bases). Germline CDR1 is MNHEY and CDR2 is SVGEGT. The germline V and J ends were trimmed by 5 bases and 0 bases, with 14 bases remaining between them. The CDR3 has 16 residues.

This clonotype came up many times. This chain links TRBV27 with TRBJ1-1; D is ambiguous. Looked up from germline, CDR1 is MNHEY and CDR2 is SMNVEV (reference sequence). The CDR3 has 17 residues. Trimming pared 3 bases from V and 0 bases from J, leaving 17 bases between. DNA for the CDR3: TGTGCCAGCAGTTTTTTAAAGGCGGGCGGGATGAACACTGAAGCTTTCTTT. It yields the protein CASSFLKAGGMNTEAFF.

This clonotype was picked up many times. V gene TRBV2 combines with J gene TRBJ2-1; D is possibly TRBD1 or TRBD2 (5 bases each). The CDR3 is 14 amino acids. Trimming removed 4 bases at V and 8 bases at J, with 15 bases between. The V gene's germline CDR1 is SNHLY and CDR2 FYNNEI. Here the CDR3 DNA reads TGTGCCAGCAGTGGGGCAGGGCTGGGGGATGAGCAGTTCTTC. Translated: CASSGAGLGDEQFF.

This clonotype was picked up many times. V gene TRBV24-1 combines with J gene TRBJ2-1, with no clear D. CDR3 length: 14 residues. The V and J ends lost 0 bases and 4 bases respectively, with 6 bases between them. The germline gives CDR1 KGHDR, CDR2 SFDVKD. CDR3 coding DNA: TGTGCCACCAGTGATTTGTGGTCTTACAATGAGCAGTTCTTC. This codes for CATSDLWSYNEQFF.

The table lists this clonotype with many counts. The chain couples TRBV7-9 to TRBJ1-1; D possibly corresponds to TRBD1 (6 bases). V lost 8 bases to trimming and J lost 0 bases, with 13 bases between them. Germline values: CDR1 SEHNR, CDR2 FQNEAQ (reference sequence). The CDR3 consists of 14 residues. CDR3 sequence reads: CASGRTALNTEAFF. In nucleotides, the CDR3 is TGTGCCAGCGGCCGGACAGCCTTGAACACTGAAGCTTTCTTT. Looking up the rest from reference TRBV7-9 and TRBJ1-1 gives the full variable domain: DTGVSQNPRHKITKRGQNVTFRCDPISEHNRLYWYRQTLGQGPEFLTYFQNEAQLEKSRLLSDRFSAERPKGSFSTLEIQRTEQGDSAMYLCASGRTALNTEAFFGQGTRLTVV.

V and J are TRBV7-2 and TRBJ2-1; 9 bases are a match to TRBD2. The CDR3 runs to 14 residues. CDR1 is SGHTA and CDR2 is FQGNSA in the germline V gene. J was trimmed by 7 bases and V by 5 bases; bases with no gene match: 6. This CDR3 reads CTSSPRLAANEQFF. The CDR3 DNA reads as TGTACCAGCAGCCCTAGACTAGCGGCTAATGAGCAGTTCTTC.

This clonotype was picked up many times. This chain uses TRBV11-1 with TRBJ1-1; D gene unclear. Trimming removed 2 bases from V and 5 bases from J, with 9 bases in between. Germline V gene sequence: CDR1 SGHAT, CDR2 FQDESV (reference sequence). CDR3 length equals 13 residues. The CDR3 loop reads CASSLLLNTEAFF. The DNA of the CDR3 is TGTGCCAGCAGCTTACTCCTTAATACTGAAGCTTTCTTT.

With regard to this clonotype: A much larger clone sits a single nucleotide away, making a read error possible. The V call is TRBV30, the J call TRBJ2-5; D might be TRBD1 (6 bases). The CDR3 is 11 amino acids. Germline CDR1 is GTSNPN and CDR2 is SVGIG (reference sequence). The DNA of the CDR3 is TGTGCCTGGGGCACTTACAGGGTGGAGTTCTTC. The encoded protein is CAWGTYRVEFF.